This TCR beta chain was profiled in a study of T cell responses to AZD1222 COVID-19 vaccine. Overall study results and limits: Donor demographics were predominantly white British with a female majority; clonal diversity may be underestimated.

Concerning this clone itself: No antigen is known for it.

Germline V gives CDR1 SEHNR, CDR2 FQNEAQ (reference sequence). V shed 5 bases and J shed 3 bases, with 5 bases lying between them. CDR3 length: 12 amino acids. The assay was immunoSEQ multiplex PCR, and TCRdb's table has in-frame clones only and misses some. The sample has roughly 65,000 clones, approximately 82% seen once. This chain links TRBV7-9 with TRBJ1-5; no reliable D call. The clonotype comes from an adult who received the AZD1222 COVID-19 vaccine. The source was peripheral blood, collected 28 days after the second AZD1222 dose. CDR3 coding DNA: TGTGCCAGCAGCCAGCTCAATCAGCCCCAGCATTTT. Amino acids: CASSQLNQPQHF.